This T cell receptor (beta chain) was identified in a study of OX40 agonist ivuxolimab in advanced cancers. General notes on the study: Ivuxolimab was a fully human IgG2 agonistic monoclonal antibody targeting the costimulatory receptor OX40 (CD134). Intravenous ivuxolimab was administered to patients every 2 weeks at six dose levels: 0.01, 0.1, 0.3, 1.5, 3 and 10 mg/kg. Of the roughly 52 dose-escalation patients, hepatocellular carcinoma was present in approximately 20, melanoma in about 15, renal cell carcinoma in 9 and head and neck cancer in 9. In the dose-escalation cohort, roughly 82% of patients were male, and the mean age was approximately 60 years with a range of roughly 20 to 79. Prior anti-PD-1, anti-PD-L1 or anti-CTLA-4 therapy was permitted, and checkpoint inhibitors had been received by roughly two fifths of dose-escalation patients. Partial responses occurred in three dose-escalation patients, of whom one had hepatocellular carcinoma and two had cutaneous melanoma. Peripheral TCRbeta sequencing aimed to test whether ivuxolimab altered TCR sequence diversity and caused clonal T-cell expansion. The paper covers the monotherapy dose-escalation part of the phase I ivuxolimab trial, which included N ≈ 50 patients. Overall study outcomes, separate from this receptor: At doses from 0.1 to 3.0 mg/kg, clonal expansion was seen in both CD4+ and CD8+ blood T cells between baseline and week 6. The antigen specificity of the peripheral T cells that underwent clonal expansion was not determined. After ivuxolimab, more expanded clones were found on average in CD8+ T cells than in CD4+ T cells. Low levels of normalized T-cell clonal expansion were also seen in some patients who did not respond. Partial responders in the 0.1-3.0 mg/kg groups had among the lowest normalized peripheral clonal expansion, especially among CD8+ T cells.

Looking up the germline V gene yields CDR1 SGDLS and CDR2 YYNGEE. Unmatched junction bases come to 6, with V trimmed by 3 bases and J by 4 bases. Taken from cysteine to phenylalanine, the CDR3 has 17 residues. Only the CDR3 DNA stays, 51 bases, in frame from base 1. Concerning this clone: Which antigen it targets is not known. Per-nucleotide qualities are absent, and no much larger clonotype sits a single base away.

Genomic DNA was extracted from sorted cells for sequencing of the TCRbeta CDR3 region. The immunoSEQ Assay was used to sequence the TCRbeta CDR3 regions. TCRdb obtained this table from immuneACCESS and retained in-frame rearrangements with V and J assigned. These tables miss some clones; where compared with another copy, unresolved V genes account for less than half of the shortfall, and the remainder is unexplained. The sample records 55,000 to 85,000 clones, approximately 90% of which are singletons. The ten largest clones take up 6% to 8% of the sample. Patients with a history of autoimmune disease or receiving systemic immunosuppression were excluded from the trial. Peripheral blood for TCR sequencing was collected from all dose cohorts at baseline, on cycle 4 day 1, and on cycle 7 day 1. The samples were taken from a phase I, first-in-human, multicenter, open-label dose-escalation trial of ivuxolimab. Adults with locally advanced or metastatic melanoma, renal cell, hepatocellular, or head and neck squamous cell carcinoma were enrolled in the trial. Before TCR sequencing, CD4+ T cells and CD8+ T cells from peripheral blood were sorted into separate populations.

This sequence was found in an adult with an advanced solid tumor such as melanoma, head and neck, liver or kidney cancer. The specimen comprised CD4+ or CD8+ T cells sorted from blood, sampled in a trial of the OX40 agonist ivuxolimab. The V and J segments used are TRBV9 and TRBJ2-5, with TRBD2 identical over 16 junction bases. The CDR3 region has the sequence CASSAGLAGGPRETQYF. The DNA sequence follows: TGTGCCAGCAGCGCGGGACTAGCGGGGGGGCCGAGAGAGACCCAGTACTTC. Where the CDR3 stops, the reference TRBV9 and TRBJ2-5 genes take over; the full variable domain is DSGVTQTPKHLITATGQRVTLRCSPRSGDLSVYWYQQSLDQGLQFLIQYYNGEERAKGNILERFSAQQFPDLHSELNLSSLELGDSALYFCASSAGLAGGPRETQYFGPGTRLLVL.